This T cell receptor beta chain comes out of a study of blood T cells in healthy people across ages. Using a J-beta primer mix together with a sample-barcoded 5' primer, a second PCR was run for about 6 to 11 cycles. TCRdb itself ran the 5' RACE reads through MiXCR, one entry per CDR3 protein. The sample records roughly 800,000 distinct CDR3 sequences, roughly 50% being singletons. The CDR3 is made up of 13 amino acids. Germline V gene sequence: CDR1 GTSNPN, CDR2 SVGIG (reference sequence). V was trimmed by 2 bases and J by 4 bases, leaving 11 bases between them. This chain links TRBV30 with TRBJ1-2, with D possibly being TRBD1 (6 bases). Material for sequencing was blood. The sequence was obtained from a man younger than 40 in good health. In DNA, the CDR3 is TGTGCCTGGAGTCAACAGGGCAGCTATGGCTACACCTTC. This translates into CAWSQQGSYGYTF. The full variable domain, completed using reference TRBV30 and TRBJ1-2, is SQTIHQWPATLVQPVGSPLSLECTVEGTSNPNLYWYRQAAGRGLQLLFYSVGIGQISSEVPQNLSASRPQDRQFILSSKKLLLSDSGFYLCAWSQQGSYGYTFGSGTRLTVV.